This entry describes one T cell receptor beta chain. Its target is unknown. The CDR3 contains 12 residues. The germline gives CDR1 SQVTM, CDR2 ANQGSEA. The V end was cut by 4 bases, the J end by 5 bases, with 11 bases between. This specimen comes from a study of shared clonotypes between healthy human individuals. Study details: CD8 memory received one plate per donor, CD8 naive two, CD4 memory three and CD4 naive three.

Study-wide findings and caveats: Some clonotypes were shared by all four sorted-subset donors, while others were not shared. The non-shared ones had lower generation probabilities than the shared ones. Shared across four donors were about 4.8% of the naive CD4 clonotypes.

The assay was immunoSEQ multiplex PCR, and TCRdb's table has in-frame clones only and misses some. The table lists approximately 1,000,000 clones, 60% to 85% of them singletons. The sequence came from a man between 18 and 29 years old in good health. Some clones in this sample may be carry-over from other donors' samples. Source material: memory CD4+ T cells from PBMCs. The subset was: CD45RA-negative fraction. This chain links TRBV29-1 with TRBJ2-5; maybe TRBD1 (5 bases). The DNA of the CDR3 is TGCAGCGTTGGTTCCCCAGGGGAGACCCAGTACTTC. Its protein product is CSVGSPGETQYF.